This entry lists 23 T cell receptor beta chains sequenced from one sample in a study of metastatic and nonmetastatic thyroid tumors (TCRdb year 2020). None of the patients had been given any treatment before thyroid surgery. Libraries were constructed by PCR. These reads were obtained on an Illumina HiSeq 4000. TCRdb ran its own pipeline on the public reads, namely fastp trimming at Q25 and MiXCR clone calling, and kept in-frame beta chains. Counted in this sample were fewer than 35,000 clones; more than 15% of them appeared once. The ten largest clones represent roughly a tenth of the sample. The sample was blood. Receptor source: a female donor with papillary thyroid cancer or a benign thyroid nodule (not recorded which). Some clones in this sample may be carry-over from other donors' samples.

This clone has a count of ten or more. The V gene is TRBV5-5, the J gene TRBJ2-2; D is possibly TRBD1 or TRBD2 (5 bases each). CDR3 size: 15 residues. V was clipped by 6 bases and J by 2 bases, with 14 bases between them. The germline V gene has CDR1 SGHKS and CDR2 YYEKEE (reference sequence). The CDR3 region is CASTPGQGNTGELFF. The CDR3 DNA reads TGTGCCAGCACCCCGGGGCAGGGCAACACCGGGGAGCTGTTTTTT.

The sample holds many counts of this clone. This chain joins TRBV20-1 and TRBJ1-5; maybe TRBD1 (5 bases). With 6 bases removed from V and 0 bases from J, the gap between germline ends came to 21 bases. This CDR3 contains 17 residues. Germline lookup yields CDR1 DFQATT and CDR2 SNEGSKA (reference sequence). CDR3 protein: CSAWGSRWRYSNQPQHF. CDR3 sequence (DNA): TGCAGTGCCTGGGGGAGCAGGTGGAGATATAGCAATCAGCCCCAGCATTTT.

This clone was seen a few times. Germline and junction disagree at one end, which may indicate a read error. The chain links TRBV28 to TRBJ1-5; possibly TRBD1 for D (5 bases). Germline loops: CDR1 MDHEN, CDR2 SYDVKM. This CDR3 contains 14 residues. The CDR3 spells CASIFGTRNHPQHF. In DNA form, the CDR3 reads TGTGCCAGCATTTTCGGGACTCGCAATCATCCCCAGCATTTT.

This clone occurred many times. The chain uses TRBV2 and TRBJ2-1; D gene ambiguous. The CDR3 runs to 12 residues. Germline CDR1 reads SNHLY; CDR2 reads FYNNEI. Trimming removed 2 bases at V and 6 bases at J, with 5 bases between. Here the CDR3 DNA reads TGTGCCAGCAGTGAATTAGGCAATGAGCAGTTCTTC. Its translation is CASSELGNEQFF.

This clone appeared many times. This sequence joins TRBV2 and TRBJ2-1; tentative D call: TRBD2 (5 bases). Trimming pared 2 bases from V and 7 bases from J, leaving 15 bases between. CDR1 and CDR2 (germline): SNHLY, FYNNEI. The CDR3 has 15 residues. The CDR3 region has the DNA TGTGCCAGCAGTGAACTTCGGGGTACCGGGAATGAGCAGTTCTTC. Encoded protein: CASSELRGTGNEQFF.

At least ten counts were recorded for this clone. V is TRBV11-1 and J is TRBJ2-3, with D perhaps assigned TRBD1 or TRBD2 (5 bases each). Trimming took 5 bases from V and 0 from J, leaving 21 bases between them. The CDR3 is 18 residues long. Germline V gives CDR1 SGHAT, CDR2 FQDESV (reference sequence). CDR3 in DNA: TGTGCCAGCAGCCGGGGCGCAGAGAGTATAGCTAGCACAGATACGCAGTATTTT. Encoded protein: CASSRGAESIASTDTQYF.

This clone occurred a few times. V is TRBV6-5 and J is TRBJ2-7; TRBD1 matches at 7 bases. Germline CDR1 is MNHEY and CDR2 is SVGAGI. The CDR3 is 14 amino acids. The V segment lost 2 bases and the J segment 1 base; nucleotides outside the gene matches: 2. The CDR3 DNA reads TGTGCCAGCAGTTACGACAGGGAGTCCTACGAGCAGTACTTC. This gives the protein CASSYDRESYEQYF.

This clone showed up many times. In nucleotides, the CDR3 is TGCAGTGCTAGTACCACCACCTCCTATGGCTACACCTTC. This sequence encodes CSASTTTSYGYTF. The rearrangement joins TRBV20-1 to TRBJ1-2; D ambiguous. Deletions cut 3 bases from V and 4 bases from J, with 12 bases between. Germline CDR1 and CDR2: DFQATT and SNEGSKA (reference sequence). CDR3 length: 13 residues.

This clone was detected many times. This chain links TRBV28 with TRBJ1-4, with D tentatively TRBD1 (5 bases). Per germline, CDR1 MDHEN and CDR2 SYDVKM. This CDR3 spans 13 amino acids. The V end lost 4 bases, the J end lost 7 bases, and 10 bases lay between the germline ends. The CDR3 coding sequence is TGTGCCAGCAGTTATCAGGGCGTTGAAAAACTGTTTTTT. This translates into CASSYQGVEKLFF.

This clone has just a few counts. The chain combines TRBV19 with TRBJ2-1; a possible D gene is TRBD1 (5 bases). CDR1 is LNHDA, CDR2 SQIVND, per germline (reference sequence). V lost 10 bases and J 3 bases, leaving 16 bases between the germline ends. The CDR3 covers 14 residues. CDR3 sequence reads: CAIRGTAYYNEQFF. The CDR3 DNA is TGTGCCATTAGGGGCACAGCTTACTACAATGAGCAGTTCTTC.

A few counts support this clone. A junction end diverges from the germline sequence, so it may reflect a read error. The J gene is TRBJ1-2, the V gene TRBV10-3; D is unclear. This CDR3 is 15 amino acids long. The V gene's germline CDR1 is ENHRY and CDR2 SYGVKD. The DNA for the CDR3 is TGTGCCATCAGCCAGACAACCAATATCAACTATGGCTACAACTTC. Protein sequence: CAISQTTNINYGYNF.

This clone was found many times. V is TRBV4-1 and J is TRBJ2-5; D unresolved. Germline CDR1 and CDR2: MGHRA and YSYEKL. Trimming took 0 bases from V and 5 from J, leaving 13 bases between them. The CDR3 sequence is 15 residues long. CDR3 protein: CASSQDPTRTETQYF. The DNA of the CDR3 is TGCGCCAGCAGCCAAGACCCGACAAGAACGGAGACCCAGTACTTC.

V and J are TRBV27 and TRBJ2-3; 8 bases fit TRBD2. The CDR3 covers 17 residues. V was pared by 0 bases and J by 4 bases, with 9 bases of the junction left unmatched. Germline CDR1 is MNHEY and CDR2 is SMNVEV (reference sequence). The CDR3 loop reads CASSLSWLAGGADTQYF. The DNA for the CDR3 is TGTGCCAGCAGTTTATCGTGGCTAGCGGGTGGGGCAGATACGCAGTATTTT.

By sample fraction, this clone is medium-sized. The chain is built from TRBV6-1 and TRBJ1-2; D possibly corresponds to TRBD1 (5 bases). Germline CDR1 and CDR2: MNHNS and SASEGT. Trimming left V 7 bases short and J 7 bases short, with 19 bases between. The CDR3 contains 14 residues. Written as DNA, the CDR3 is TGTGCCAGCATCCGGGCAGGGACGGGACTTGGCTACACCTTC. Its protein product is CASIRAGTGLGYTF.

This clone was counted many times. Other DNA variants within this sample encode the same CDR3. The V call is TRBV28, the J call TRBJ2-2; no definite D call. This CDR3 contains 13 residues. V lost 7 bases and J lost 8, with 14 bases in between. The germline V gene encodes CDR1 MDHEN and CDR2 SYDVKM. For the CDR3, the DNA is TGTGCCAGCACCCCCCCGAGCACTGGGGAGCTGTTTTTT. This encodes CASTPPSTGELFF.

About this clone itself: Just one base apart from a much larger clone, this may be a read error. The V call is TRBV19, the J call TRBJ2-5; TRBD2 might be the D (5 bases). V was pared by 11 bases and J by 5 bases, with 18 bases between. CDR1 and CDR2 from the germline V gene are LNHDA and SQIVND (reference sequence). CDR3 length: 13 amino acids. DNA of the CDR3: TGTGCCGGTAACAAGGGAGTGAGGGAGACCCAGTACTTC. Amino acids: CAGNKGVRETQYF. Filled out from reference TRBV19 and TRBJ2-5, the complete variable domain reads DGGITQSPKYLFRKEGQNVTLSCEQNLNHDAMYWYRQDPGQGLRLIYYSQIVNDFQKGDIAEGYSVSREKKESFPLTVTSAQKNPTAFYLCAGNKGVRETQYFGPGTRLLVL.

This clone has more than one count but fewer than ten. The chain has TRBV27 and TRBJ2-2, with D hard to call. Trimming took off 1 base at V and 0 bases at J, with 15 bases between the two ends. CDR1 MNHEY and CDR2 SMNVEV come from the germline V gene (reference sequence). The CDR3 sequence is 18 residues long. This chain's CDR3 is CASSLWGLGLSNTGELFF. CDR3 in DNA: TGTGCCAGCAGTTTATGGGGTTTAGGCCTTTCGAACACCGGGGAGCTGTTTTTT.

This clone has just a few counts. One end of the junction is discordant with germline, which a read error may explain. This chain connects TRBV28 to TRBJ1-5; D is unresolved. Germline CDR1 MDHEN, CDR2 SYDVKM. This CDR3 has 15 residues. The CDR3 region is CASILGQWMNHPQHF. CDR3 DNA sequence: TGTGCCAGCATTTTAGGTCAGTGGATGAATCATCCCCAGCATTTT.

As DNA, the CDR3 is TGCAGTGCTACTAGCGGGAGCACAGATACGCAGTATTTT. This codes for CSATSGSTDTQYF. V and J are TRBV20-1 and TRBJ2-3; 8 nucleotides match TRBD2. The junction had 0 bases not matched to a gene; V was cut back by 4 bases and J by 0 bases. The length of the CDR3 is 13 residues. Germline V gene sequence: CDR1 DFQATT, CDR2 SNEGSKA (reference sequence).

This clone was recorded a few times. Sequence at one end of the junction differs from germline and may be a read error. The chain links TRBV7-7 to TRBJ2-7, with 7 bases identical to TRBD2. CDR1 and CDR2 (germline): SSHAT, FNYEAQ (reference sequence). CDR3 length: 14 residues. The CDR3 sequence: CASSLSPTSEVQYF. The CDR3 bases are TGTGCTAGCAGCTTATCACCCACTAGCGAGGTGCAGTACTTC.

This clone has just a few counts. The chain couples TRBV6-1 to TRBJ2-7, with D perhaps matching TRBD1 (6 bases). This CDR3 has 15 amino acids. The germline V gene encodes CDR1 MNHNS and CDR2 SASEGT. Trimming cost V 7 bases and J 4 bases, with 20 bases left between them. The CDR3 region is CASIKDSNVVYEQYF. CDR3 sequence (DNA): TGTGCCAGCATCAAGGACAGCAATGTGGTGTACGAGCAGTACTTC.

This clone was found a few times. A read error may produce the germline difference seen at one junction end. V and J are TRBV6-4 and TRBJ1-6; the D is unclear. The CDR3 extends over 13 amino acids. Germline CDR1 is MRHNA and CDR2 is SNTAGT. In DNA, the CDR3 is TGTTCCAGCAGCGAACAAGCTGATTCACCCCTCCACTTT. It codes for CSSSEQADSPLHF.

In this sample, this clone turned up many times. CDR3 sequence reads: CASSRSGVNTEAFF. CDR3 in DNA: TGTGCCAGCAGCCGAAGTGGGGTGAACACTGAAGCTTTCTTT. The chain uses TRBV7-9 and TRBJ1-1, with no clear D. CDR3 length: 14 amino acids. Trimming removed 5 bases at V and 0 bases at J, with 10 bases between. Germline V lookup: CDR1 SEHNR, CDR2 FQNEAQ (reference sequence).